Below, 18 T cell receptor beta chains from the same sample are listed, as sequenced in a study of beta chain features in type 1 diabetes. All of the isolated RNA was reverse transcribed, so expressed TCRB transcripts were sequenced. Data came from immunoSEQ multiplex PCR; TCRdb stores just in-frame clones and leaves some out. The table has fewer than 900,000 clones, about a sixth seen once. The sample comprised naive CD4+ T cells from blood. The receptor source for this set is a woman aged 18 to 35 in good health.

The J gene is TRBJ2-5, the V gene TRBV10-3, with TRBD2 as a possible D gene (6 bases). CDR3 length equals 17 residues. Germline V gene sequence: CDR1 ENHRY, CDR2 SYGVKD. V lost 2 bases and J 0 bases, leaving 16 bases between the germline ends. DNA for the CDR3: TGTGCCATCAGTGAGATGGGGGGAAAGACGTACCAAGAGACCCAGTACTTC. Its translation is CAISEMGGKTYQETQYF.

The chain recombines TRBV6-5 with TRBJ1-3; 10 nucleotides align to TRBD1. Unmatched junction bases numbered 4, after V lost 5 bases and J lost 3 bases. The CDR3 runs to 15 residues. Per the germline V gene, CDR1 is MNHEY and CDR2 is SVGAGI. The CDR3 DNA is TGTGCCAGCAGTCCCGGGACAGGGGTTGGAAACACCATATATTTT. Translation gives CASSPGTGVGNTIYF.

The V and J genes are TRBV6-5 and TRBJ2-5, with D maybe TRBD1 (5 bases). Between the trimmed V and J ends, which lost 0 bases and 5 bases, there was a span of 13 bases. Germline V gene sequence: CDR1 MNHEY, CDR2 SVGAGI. This CDR3 is built from 15 residues. Here the CDR3 reads CASSYSLPQGETQYF. DNA for the CDR3: TGTGCCAGCAGTTACTCATTACCCCAGGGCGAGACCCAGTACTTC.

V usage is TRBV5-1 and J usage is TRBJ2-1; 9 bases line up with TRBD2. Germline lookup yields CDR1 SGHRS and CDR2 YFSETQ. The CDR3 is made up of 13 amino acids. V dropped 4 bases and J dropped 7; count of bases not matched to a gene: 3. In nucleotides, the CDR3 is TGCGCCAGCAGCGCGGGAGGGAGGAATGAGCAGTTCTTC. Encoded protein: CASSAGGRNEQFF.

DNA for the CDR3: TGTGCCAGCAGACTAGCGGGAGGGGCTTACGAGCAGTACTTC. It is translated as CASRLAGGAYEQYF. The V and J genes are TRBV2 and TRBJ2-7; 13 bases match TRBD2. The junction had 3 bases not matched to a gene; V was cut back by 6 bases and J by 4 bases. Germline V gene lookup returns CDR1 SNHLY and CDR2 FYNNEI. This CDR3 is built from 14 residues. The full variable domain, with the rest looked up from reference TRBV2 and TRBJ2-7, is EPEVTQTPSHQVTQMGQEVILRCVPISNHLYFYWYRQILGQKVEFLVSFYNNEISEKSEIFDDQFSVERPDGSNFTLKIRSTKLEDSAMYFCASRLAGGAYEQYFGPGTRLTVT.

This sequence joins TRBV6-5 and TRBJ1-2; TRBD1 is a possible D gene (6 bases). The CDR3 extends over 15 amino acids. The V gene lost 4 bases and the J gene lost 4 bases, with 16 bases spanning the gap. In germline, CDR1 is MNHEY, CDR2 SVGAGI. CDR3 sequence: CASSSLNRVRYGYTF. The CDR3 coding sequence is TGTGCCAGCAGTTCCCTTAACAGGGTCCGCTATGGCTACACCTTC.

The rearrangement joins TRBV7-9 to TRBJ2-7; D ambiguous. The germline gives CDR1 SEHNR, CDR2 FQNEAQ (reference sequence). The CDR3 runs 11 residues. The V gene lost 5 bases and the J gene lost 8 bases, with 10 bases spanning the gap. This chain's CDR3 is CASSPRTQQYF. CDR3 sequence (DNA): TGTGCCAGCAGCCCCAGGACCCAGCAGTACTTC.

The CDR3 DNA is TGTGCCAGCAGTTCAGCCCTTGGACAGAACATCGGCAATCAGCCCCAGCATTTT. Its translation: CASSSALGQNIGNQPQHF. V is TRBV2 and J is TRBJ1-5, with a weak D call TRBD1 (6 bases). V gave up 5 bases and J gave up 2 bases, with 22 bases separating them. The length of the CDR3 is 18 residues. Germline-derived CDR1 and CDR2 are SNHLY and FYNNEI.

This clone showed up just a few times. V is TRBV9 and J is TRBJ1-2; the D gene is possibly TRBD1 (5 bases). Trimming took off 0 bases at V and 5 bases at J, with 14 bases between the two ends. CDR1 and CDR2 from the germline V gene are SGDLS and YYNGEE. The CDR3 loop spans 15 amino acids. CDR3 sequence: CASSVGGTGSYGYTF. The CDR3 DNA follows: TGTGCCAGCAGCGTAGGAGGGACGGGTTCGTATGGCTACACCTTC.

This clone came up a few times. The rearrangement joins TRBV2 to TRBJ2-7, with 10 nucleotides matching TRBD1. Germline CDR1 SNHLY, CDR2 FYNNEI. The trim removed 6 bases at V and 4 bases at J, leaving 6 bases unmatched. The CDR3 is 14 residues long. The CDR3 DNA is TGTGCCAGCAGGGCGGACAGGGGGGTTTACGAGCAGTACTTC. Encoded protein: CASRADRGVYEQYF. Complete variable domain (other parts from reference TRBV2 and TRBJ2-7): EPEVTQTPSHQVTQMGQEVILRCVPISNHLYFYWYRQILGQKVEFLVSFYNNEISEKSEIFDDQFSVERPDGSNFTLKIRSTKLEDSAMYFCASRADRGVYEQYFGPGTRLTVT.

This clone occurred a few times. The V and J genes are TRBV27 and TRBJ1-3; 9 positions agree with TRBD1. This CDR3 is built from 15 residues. Germline CDR1 and CDR2: MNHEY and SMNVEV (reference sequence). V shed 5 bases and J 4 bases; nucleotides not matched to a gene: 6. The CDR3 region has the DNA TGTGCCAGCAGTGGGACAGGGCTCACCGGAAACACCATATATTTT. Translated, it gives CASSGTGLTGNTIYF.

CDR3 sequence reads: CASSVVRQGIHEQYF. CDR3 nucleotide sequence: TGTGCCAGCAGCGTAGTCCGACAGGGTATCCACGAGCAGTACTTC. The chain is built from TRBV9 and TRBJ2-5; 7 bases are shared with TRBD1. Gene TRBJ2-7 matches the end of the DNA better, so the J call may be wrong. The CDR3 is made up of 15 amino acids. CDR1 is SGDLS, CDR2 YYNGEE, per germline.

CDR3 in DNA: TGTGCCAGCTCACCATACGGGACAGGGGTCGAGCAGTACTTC. Its protein product is CASSPYGTGVEQYF. V is TRBV18 and J is TRBJ2-7; 10 bases fit TRBD1. In germline, CDR1 is KGHSH, CDR2 LQKENI. This CDR3 spans 14 amino acids. J was trimmed by 6 bases and V by 2 bases; bases with no gene match: 4.

This clone has ten or more counts. This chain links TRBV21-1 with TRBJ1-2. TRBV21-1 is classified as a pseudogene. This CDR3 spans 10 amino acids. The CDR3 is CASRFDQSLF. The CDR3 region has the DNA TGTGCCAGCAGGTTTGACCAGTCCCTCTTC.

CDR3 protein: CASSSNLGQGNTEAFF. The CDR3 coding sequence is TGCGCCAGCAGCTCCAATCTTGGACAGGGGAACACTGAAGCTTTCTTT. The V and J genes are TRBV5-1 and TRBJ1-1; 8 positions agree with TRBD1. The junction had 8 bases not matched to a gene; V was cut back by 3 bases and J by 1 base. The germline V gene encodes CDR1 SGHRS and CDR2 YFSETQ. This CDR3 spans 16 amino acids.

This clone was observed a few times. The genes are TRBV7-2 and TRBJ2-2, with a weak D call TRBD1 (5 bases). Germline values: CDR1 SGHTA, CDR2 FQGNSA. V was trimmed by 5 bases and J by 5 bases, leaving 9 bases between them. The CDR3 extends over 13 amino acids. CDR3 nucleotides: TGTGCCAGCAGCACCCAGGGAACCGGGGAGCTGTTTTTT. It is translated as CASSTQGTGELFF.

A word on this clone: The junction does not match germline at one end; this may be a read error. Other nucleotide sequences from this sample produce the same CDR3. The rearrangement links TRBV7-2 to TRBJ2-1; 13 bases align to TRBD2. This CDR3 is built from 15 residues. Germline V lookup: CDR1 SGHTA, CDR2 FQGNSA. Here the CDR3 reads CASSPTSGRQNEQFF. CDR3 DNA: TGCGCCAGCAGCCCGACTAGCGGGAGGCAAAATGAGCAGTTCTTC.

This clone was seen more than once but under ten times. Other DNA sequences in the same sample also yield this CDR3. CDR3 region: CASSLGPVYEQYF. The CDR3 DNA follows: TGTGCCAGCAGTTTAGGGCCAGTCTACGAGCAGTACTTC. V and J are TRBV28 and TRBJ2-7; no clear D gene. The germline V gene encodes CDR1 MDHEN and CDR2 SYDVKM. Trimming removed 2 bases from V and 3 bases from J, with 8 bases in between. The CDR3 spans 13 residues.